The TCR beta chain described here comes from a study of T cell responses to AZD1222 COVID-19 vaccine. Study-wide points: Sampling captured repertoires only after the peak T cell response. Donors were mostly white British, more females; clonal diversity possibly underestimated. At 160-218 and 743-854, vaccine-associated CD4 TCRs were dominant, and they spanned spike. Just a handful of people given AZD1222 tested seropositive at baseline.

Some clones are missing from TCRdb's copy, which holds only in-frame ones; the method was immunoSEQ multiplex PCR. This table has about 110,000 clones, around 90% appearing once. Points on this clone: Its antigen remains unknown.

This sample comprised peripheral blood, obtained on day 0 of AZD1222 vaccination. The TCR comes from an adult in good health.

This chain's CDR3 is CASSFTRTSGSGETQYF. CDR3 DNA sequence: TGTGCCAGCAGCTTCACCCGGACTAGCGGGAGCGGTGAGACCCAGTACTTC. This rearrangement joins TRBV5-6 to TRBJ2-5; 13 bases agree with TRBD2. After removal of 2 bases from V and 5 bases from J, the junction contained 9 bases not matched to a gene. The germline V gene has CDR1 SGHDT and CDR2 YYEEEE. The CDR3 is made up of 17 amino acids.